The 28 T cell receptor beta chains below all came from one sample that was sequenced in a study of response to subunit inactivated influenza vaccine. TCRdb recomputed calls from the RT-PCR reads with MiXCR, one row per CDR3 protein. The table includes around 750,000 distinct CDR3 sequences, over 20% detected once. Sequenced here: PBMCs from blood, sampled about 5 days after vaccination. These receptors all come from a man between 50 and 59 years old who received an inactivated influenza vaccine.

In its sample, this clonotype was seen a few times. This rearrangement joins TRBV20-1 to TRBJ2-7; TRBD2 agrees at 11 bases. The trim removed 2 bases at V and 3 bases at J, leaving 6 bases unmatched. The V gene's germline CDR1 is DFQATT and CDR2 SNEGSKA (reference sequence). CDR3 size: 15 residues. The CDR3 DNA reads as TGCAGTGCTAGACCACTAGCGGGAGTGATCTACGAGCAGTACTTC. This translates into CSARPLAGVIYEQYF.

This chain links TRBV29-1 with TRBJ2-3, with 12 bases aligning to TRBD2. The CDR3 consists of 17 residues. V trimming: 6 bases; J trimming: 4 bases; junction bases outside the gene matches: 14. Germline V CDR1 and CDR2: SQVTM, ANQGSEA. CDR3 protein: CSVVRLAGERRPDTQYF. In nucleotides, the CDR3 is TGCAGCGTAGTTCGACTAGCGGGAGAGCGGCGCCCAGATACGCAGTATTTT.

This clonotype was observed a few times. J is TRBJ2-1 and V is TRBV29-1; 10 bases agree with TRBD2. J was trimmed by 7 bases and V by 3 bases; bases with no gene match: 12. Looked up from germline, CDR1 is SQVTM and CDR2 is ANQGSEA. There are 16 residues in the CDR3. The CDR3 coding sequence is TGCAGCGTTGACCTATGGGTACTAGCGGGGCGAAATGAGCAGTTCTTC. Protein product: CSVDLWVLAGRNEQFF.

The rearrangement joins TRBV18 to TRBJ1-6, with a tentative D call TRBD1 (6 bases). Between the trimmed V and J ends, which lost 2 bases and 10 bases, there was a span of 15 bases. Per the germline V gene, CDR1 is KGHSH and CDR2 is LQKENI. The CDR3 is made up of 15 amino acids. This chain's CDR3 is CASSPRSRGWSPLHF. The CDR3 DNA sequence: TGTGCCAGCTCACCAAGGAGCAGGGGATGGTCACCCCTCCACTTT. Full variable domain (missing parts from reference TRBV18 and TRBJ1-6): NAGVMQNPRHLVRRRGQEARLRCSPMKGHSHVYWYRQLPEEGLKFMVYLQKENIIDESGMPKERFSAEFPKEGPSILRIQQVVRGDSAAYFCASSPRSRGWSPLHFGNGTRLTVT.

This clonotype was observed a handful of times. V and J are TRBV9 and TRBJ2-1, with D perhaps TRBD1 (6 bases). Germline V gives CDR1 SGDLS, CDR2 YYNGEE. The CDR3 loop spans 14 amino acids. With 7 bases removed from V and 7 bases from J, the gap between germline ends came to 18 bases. This CDR3 is CASSVRGITNEQFF. CDR3 sequence (DNA): TGTGCCAGCTCGGTGAGGGGGATTACTAATGAGCAGTTCTTC.

This clonotype was picked up a small number of times. This chain uses TRBV7-2 with TRBJ2-4; 11 nucleotides match TRBD1. V lost 5 bases to trimming and J lost 7 bases; unmatched junction nucleotides: 7. The CDR3 sequence is 15 residues long. Germline V CDR1 and CDR2: SGHTA, FQGNSA. CDR3 protein: CASSLDRGLYNIQYF. CDR3 bases: TGTGCCAGCAGCCTGGACAGGGGGCTATATAACATTCAGTACTTC.

The J gene is TRBJ1-2, the V gene TRBV20-1; the match to TRBD1 covers 7 bases. The germline gives CDR1 DFQATT, CDR2 SNEGSKA (reference sequence). CDR3 length: 15 amino acids. V was clipped by 3 bases and J by 4 bases; unmatched bases: 11. The CDR3 here is CSASQPPGTAYGYTF. The CDR3 nucleotides read TGCAGTGCTAGCCAACCCCCTGGGACAGCCTATGGCTACACCTTC.

The chain joins TRBV7-8 to TRBJ2-5; 11 bases are a match to TRBD2. Trimming at V came to 1 base and at J to 5 bases, leaving 6 bases not matched to a gene. This CDR3 comprises 16 residues. Germline assignment: CDR1 SGHVS and CDR2 FQNEAQ. CDR3 loop: CASSLGRLAGIETQYF. In DNA form, the CDR3 reads TGTGCCAGCAGCTTAGGGAGACTAGCGGGAATTGAGACCCAGTACTTC. The entire variable domain, with the rest obtained from reference TRBV7-8 and TRBJ2-5, is as follows: GAGVSQSPRYKVAKRGQDVALRCDPISGHVSLFWYQQALGQGPEFLTYFQNEAQLDKSGLPSDRFFAERPEGSVSTLKIQRTQQEDSAVYLCASSLGRLAGIETQYFGPGTRLLVL.

This rearrangement joins TRBV19 to TRBJ2-7; weak D call: TRBD2 (6 bases). The germline V gene has CDR1 LNHDA and CDR2 SQIVND (reference sequence). The CDR3 totals 11 residues. Trimming removed 3 bases from V and 13 bases from J, with 13 bases in between. CDR3 coding DNA: TGTGCCAGTAGTATTGGGACTCTTCGCTACTTC. This encodes CASSIGTLRYF.

This clonotype has a count of ten or more. The chain carries TRBV5-1 and TRBJ1-1, with unresolved D. Germline CDR1 SGHRS, CDR2 YFSETQ. The CDR3 length is 13 residues. The V end lost 2 bases, the J end lost 0 bases, and 5 bases lay between the germline ends. The CDR3 DNA follows: TGCGCCAGCAGCTTAACCATGAACACTGAAGCTTTCTTT. Protein: CASSLTMNTEAFF.

This clonotype was counted a few times. The chain is built from TRBV20-1 and TRBJ2-4; TRBD1 matches 10 bases. CDR3 size: 14 residues. The germline gives CDR1 DFQATT, CDR2 SNEGSKA (reference sequence). V trimming: 5 bases; J trimming: 5 bases; junction bases outside the gene matches: 6. CDR3 bases: TGCAGTGCTCGTAGGACAGGGGGGCAAAACATTCAGTACTTC. This codes for CSARRTGGQNIQYF.

The chain uses TRBV14 and TRBJ2-7; D call uncertain. The length of the CDR3 is 15 residues. Germline-derived CDR1 and CDR2 are SGHDN and FVKESK. The V end was cut by 0 bases, the J end by 2 bases, with 11 bases between. The CDR3 nucleotides are TGTGCCAGCAGCCAAGACTGGGTTTCACCCTACGAGCAGTACTTC. This sequence encodes CASSQDWVSPYEQYF.

This clonotype was counted a few times. The chain joins TRBV28 to TRBJ2-2, with D possibly TRBD2 on 5 matching bases. Germline CDR1 MDHEN, CDR2 SYDVKM. The CDR3 extends over 15 amino acids. V was shortened by 8 bases and J by 0 bases, with 13 bases between the two germline ends. The CDR3 DNA follows: TGTGCCAGCCATGCTGCCGGGGCGAACACCGGGGAGCTGTTTTTT. Translated, it gives CASHAAGANTGELFF.

The chain combines TRBV20-1 with TRBJ2-2; 7 nucleotides match TRBD1. Looked up from germline, CDR1 is DFQATT and CDR2 is SNEGSKA (reference sequence). V was clipped by 5 bases and J by 1 base; unmatched bases: 1. This CDR3 comprises 13 residues. CDR3 sequence (DNA): TGCAGTGCTGGGACAGAGAACACCGGGGAGCTGTTTTTT. This gives the protein CSAGTENTGELFF.

V usage is TRBV24-1 and J usage is TRBJ2-3; 10 nucleotides agree with TRBD2. The V gene's germline CDR1 is KGHDR and CDR2 SFDVKD. V lost 5 bases to trimming and J lost 0 bases; unmatched junction nucleotides: 13. This CDR3 has 19 residues. CDR3 region: CATSGVRSGRVGSTDTQYF. The CDR3 bases are TGTGCCACCAGTGGCGTTCGCAGCGGGAGGGTGGGGAGCACAGATACGCAGTATTTT.

The gene calls are TRBV18 and TRBJ2-7; tentatively, D is TRBD2 (5 bases). CDR1 is KGHSH and CDR2 is LQKENI in the germline V gene. Between the trimmed V and J ends, which lost 2 bases and 6 bases, there was a span of 11 bases. The CDR3 is made up of 13 amino acids. The CDR3 loop reads CASSPVRGSEQYF. The DNA of the CDR3 is TGTGCCAGCTCACCAGTGCGAGGGTCCGAGCAGTACTTC.

This clonotype occurred a few times. This chain joins TRBV28 and TRBJ2-7, with D possibly TRBD2 on 5 matching bases. CDR1 and CDR2 (germline): MDHEN, SYDVKM. V lost 9 bases and J lost 5, with 17 bases in between. The CDR3 extends over 13 amino acids. The CDR3, as DNA: TGTGCCAGTCGTTTACGGGGTAGCGACGAGCAGTACTTC. It is translated as CASRLRGSDEQYF.

The J gene is TRBJ2-1, the V gene TRBV11-2, with no clear D. The germline V and J ends were trimmed by 1 base and 7 bases, with 14 bases remaining between them. The CDR3 totals 15 residues. Germline CDR1 SGHAT, CDR2 FQNNGV. CDR3 sequence: CASSLAPTTENEQFF. The CDR3, as DNA: TGTGCCAGCAGCTTAGCGCCCACGACGGAAAATGAGCAGTTCTTC. Complete variable domain (other parts from reference TRBV11-2 and TRBJ2-1): EAGVAQSPRYKIIEKRQSVAFWCNPISGHATLYWYQQILGQGPKLLIQFQNNGVVDDSQLPKDRFSAERLKGVDSTLKIQPAKLEDSAVYLCASSLAPTTENEQFFGPGTRLTVL.

This chain connects TRBV4-2 to TRBJ2-5; D not resolved. Trimming removed 0 bases at V and 3 bases at J, with 5 bases between. The germline CDR1 and CDR2 sequences are LGHNA and YNFKEQ. CDR3 length: 13 residues. The CDR3 region has the DNA TGTGCCAGCAGCCAAGAAGTCGAAGAGACCCAGTACTTC. This encodes CASSQEVEETQYF.

V and J are TRBV20-1 and TRBJ2-1; 7 bases fit TRBD2. This CDR3 spans 16 amino acids. Germline loops: CDR1 DFQATT, CDR2 SNEGSKA (reference sequence). Trimming at V came to 6 bases and at J to 0 bases, leaving 11 bases not matched to a gene. In nucleotides, the CDR3 is TGCAGTGCCACGGGACTATCGGGGGGCTCCTACAATGAGCAGTTCTTC. This translates into CSATGLSGGSYNEQFF.

The chain has TRBV18 and TRBJ2-2; D assignment may be TRBD1 or TRBD2 (6 bases each). Germline V gene sequence: CDR1 KGHSH, CDR2 LQKENI. The CDR3 runs to 16 residues. V was pared by 2 bases and J by 5 bases, with 15 bases between. The CDR3 region is CASSPGWGASTGELFF. DNA of the CDR3: TGTGCCAGCTCACCAGGATGGGGGGCGAGTACCGGGGAGCTGTTTTTT.

This clonotype was seen a handful of times. V usage is TRBV15 and J usage is TRBJ2-2; 11 bases match TRBD1. Germline loops: CDR1 LNHNV, CDR2 YYDKDF (reference sequence). The CDR3 is made up of 16 amino acids. Unmatched junction bases numbered 2, after V lost 0 bases and J lost 5 bases. CDR3 bases: TGTGCCACCAGCAGAGAGGGACAGGGGGTTACCGGGGAGCTGTTTTTT. Translated: CATSREGQGVTGELFF. Full variable domain (outside the CDR3, taken from reference TRBV15 and TRBJ2-2): DAMVIQNPRYQVTQFGKPVTLSCSQTLNHNVMYWYQQKSSQAPKLLFHYYDKDFNNEADTPDNFQSRRPNTSFCFLDIRSPGLGDTAMYLCATSREGQGVTGELFFGEGSRLTVL.

This clonotype came up once. The rearrangement links TRBV25-1 to TRBJ2-5; a possible D gene is TRBD1 (5 bases). Trimming shortened V by 6 bases and J by 3 bases, and 8 bases separated the two germline ends. This CDR3 is 12 amino acids long. Looked up from germline, CDR1 is MGHDK and CDR2 is SYGVNS. The chain's CDR3 is CASRAGKETQYF. The CDR3 DNA reads TGTGCCAGCAGAGCAGGGAAAGAGACCCAGTACTTC. Variable domain in full (rest from reference TRBV25-1 and TRBJ2-5): EADIYQTPRYLVIGTGKKITLECSQTMGHDKMYWYQQDPGMELHLIHYSYGVNSTEKGDLSSESTVSRIRTEHFPLTLESARPSHTSQYLCASRAGKETQYFGPGTRLLVL.

V and J are TRBV12-3 or TRBV12-4 and TRBJ1-5; D not certain. There are 14 residues in the CDR3. V was shortened by 5 bases and J by 5 bases, with 13 bases between the two germline ends. DNA of the CDR3: TGTGCCAGCAGTCCGACACCGGCGGATCAGCCCCAGCATTTT. Its translation: CASSPTPADQPQHF.

The chain has TRBV10-3 and TRBJ2-1, with 9 bases fitting TRBD1. CDR1 and CDR2 (germline): ENHRY, SYGVKD. The CDR3 sequence is 18 residues long. The ends lost 0 bases at V and 4 bases at J; junction bases unmatched: 10. The CDR3 spells CAISESKGQGKGYNEQFF. DNA for the CDR3: TGTGCCATCAGTGAGTCGAAGGGACAGGGTAAGGGGTACAATGAGCAGTTCTTC.

The CDR3 region is CASSFVTGSLQPQHF. DNA for the CDR3: TGTGCCAGCAGTTTTGTAACAGGCTCTCTTCAGCCCCAGCATTTT. This chain joins TRBV28 and TRBJ1-5; a weak D match, TRBD1 (5 bases). In germline, CDR1 is MDHEN, CDR2 SYDVKM. Between the trimmed V and J ends, which lost 3 bases and 6 bases, there was a span of 15 bases. The CDR3 contains 15 residues.

A few counts support this clonotype. The chain links TRBV6-1 to TRBJ2-2; unclear D gene. This CDR3 is 13 amino acids long. In germline, CDR1 is MNHNS, CDR2 SASEGT. V was pared by 8 bases and J by 4 bases, with 11 bases between. The CDR3 sequence: CASYLEGTGELFF. CDR3 sequence (DNA): TGTGCCAGCTACCTCGAAGGCACCGGGGAGCTGTTTTTT.

The V gene is TRBV4-2, the J gene TRBJ1-2, with a tentative D call TRBD1 (6 bases). Trimming stripped 0 bases from V and 5 bases from J, with 16 bases between. This CDR3 is 16 amino acids long. Looked up from germline, CDR1 is LGHNA and CDR2 is YNFKEQ. CDR3 nucleotides: TGTGCCAGCAGCCAAGATTCAAAGGCCAGGGGTTATGGCTACACCTTC. Its protein is CASSQDSKARGYGYTF.